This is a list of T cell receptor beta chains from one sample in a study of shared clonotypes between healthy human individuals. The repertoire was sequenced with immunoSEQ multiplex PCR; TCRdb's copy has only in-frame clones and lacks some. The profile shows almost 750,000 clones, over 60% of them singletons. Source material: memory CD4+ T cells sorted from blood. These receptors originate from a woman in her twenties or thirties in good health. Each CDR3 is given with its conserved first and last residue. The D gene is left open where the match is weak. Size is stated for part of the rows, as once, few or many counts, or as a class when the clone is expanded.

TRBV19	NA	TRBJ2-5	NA	TGTGCCAGTAGTATAAGCCTTGGCGGGACGGCTTCAGCGACCCAGTACTTC	CASSISLGGTASATQYF
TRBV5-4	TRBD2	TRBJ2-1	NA	TGTGCCAGCAGCGAGGGACTAGCGGGTTTCAGCTCCTACAATGAGCAGTTCTTC	CASSEGLAGFSSYNEQFF
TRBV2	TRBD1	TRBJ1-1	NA	TGTGCCAGCAGTGAAGGGGGGGTGGGACAGAAGGCTTTCTTT	CASSEGGVGQKAFF
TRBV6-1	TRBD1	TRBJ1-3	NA	TGTGCCACGGACAGGGGGGTCTCTGGAAACACCATATATTTT	CATDRGVSGNTIYF
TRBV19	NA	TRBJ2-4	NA	TGTGCCAGTAGTCCCTCTACCCTAAACATTCAGTACTTC	CASSPSTLNIQYF
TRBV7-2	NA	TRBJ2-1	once	TGTGCCAGCAGCTTAGATTGGAGTGAGCAGTTCTTC	CASSLDWSEQFF
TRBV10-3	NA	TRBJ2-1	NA	TGTGCCATCAGTGATGGGTCCAGGGGCTCCTACAATGAGCAGTTCTTC	CAISDGSRGSYNEQFF
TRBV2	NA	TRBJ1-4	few	TGTGCCAGCAGTCAAGACGGCGGCCAAGACGAAAAACTGTTTTTT	CASSQDGGQDEKLFF
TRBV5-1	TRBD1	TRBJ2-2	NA	TGCGCCAGCAGCACAGGGGGCGGGAGACGGTTCCACGGGGAGCTGTTTTTT	CASSTGGGRRFHGELFF
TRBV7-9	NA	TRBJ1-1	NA	TGTGCCAGCAGCTCCGGGGGGATGAACACTGAAGCTTTCTTT	CASSSGGMNTEAFF
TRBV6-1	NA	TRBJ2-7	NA	TGTGCCATTACCACCGGAGGTACCTACGAGCAGTACTTC	CAITTGGTYEQYF
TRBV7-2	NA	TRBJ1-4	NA	TGTGCCAGCAGCTCTTCGGCCCAGGGACTAAATGAAAAACTGTTTTTT	CASSSSAQGLNEKLFF
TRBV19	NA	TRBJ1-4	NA	TGTGCCAGTAGTATAGGGATGGCAGTTGGTGAGGAAAAACTGTTTTTT	CASSIGMAVGEEKLFF
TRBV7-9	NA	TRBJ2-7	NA	TGTGCCAGCAGCTTAGAACGCCTAGGCTACGAGCAGTACTTC	CASSLERLGYEQYF
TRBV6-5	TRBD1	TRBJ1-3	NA	TGTGCCAGCAGTTCCACAGGGGAGGGAGGGGGAAACACCATATATTTT	CASSSTGEGGGNTIYF
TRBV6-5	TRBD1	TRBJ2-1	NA	TGTGCCAGCAGTTGGACAGGGCCCCCTTATGAGCAGTTCTTC	CASSWTGPPYEQFF
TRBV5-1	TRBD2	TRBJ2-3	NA	TGCGCCAGCAGCTCAGGCTTCGGCGGGAGGGACACAGATACGCAGTATTTT	CASSSGFGGRDTDTQYF
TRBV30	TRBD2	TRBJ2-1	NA	TGTGCCTGGGGTCTAGCGGGAGAGGGAGGCGAGCAGTTCTTC	CAWGLAGEGGEQFF
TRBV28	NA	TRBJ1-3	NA	TGTGCCAGCACATTACAGGAGAGCTCTGGAAACACCATATATTTT	CASTLQESSGNTIYF
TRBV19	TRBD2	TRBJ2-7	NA	TGTGCCAGTAGTCCCCAGACTAGCGGGAACCACGAGCAGTACTTC	CASSPQTSGNHEQYF
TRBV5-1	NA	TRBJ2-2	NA	TGCGCCAGCAGCTTCGGACAGGGGGAGCTGTTTTTT	CASSFGQGELFF
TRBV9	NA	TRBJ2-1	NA	TGTGCCAGCGGGGGCGCGGGTTACAATGAGCAGTTCTTC	CASGGAGYNEQFF
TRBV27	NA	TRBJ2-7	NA	TGTGCCAGCAGTACTATTCGGGGTAGGCCTACCTACGAGCAGTACTTC	CASSTIRGRPTYEQYF
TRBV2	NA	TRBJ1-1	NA	TGTGCCAGCAGTGTTAAGGGAGACAACACTGAAGCTTTCTTT	CASSVKGDNTEAFF
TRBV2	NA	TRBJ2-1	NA	TGTGCCAGCAGTGAATACCAGGTGGACAATGAGCAGTTCTTC	CASSEYQVDNEQFF
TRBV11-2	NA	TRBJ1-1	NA	TGTGCCAGCAGCCGACGAAAGACGGAAATGAACACTGAAGCTTTCTTT	CASSRRKTEMNTEAFF
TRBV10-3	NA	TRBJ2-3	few	TGTGCCATCAGTGAGCCACCCCGGACCGATACGCAGTATTTT	CAISEPPRTDTQYF
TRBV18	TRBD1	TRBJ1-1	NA	TGTGCCAGCTCACCGTACAGGGGAGACACTGAAGCTTTCTTT	CASSPYRGDTEAFF
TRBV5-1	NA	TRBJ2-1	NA	TGCGCCAGCAGCTTGTCTCTGCAGGGCTACAATGAGCAGTTCTTC	CASSLSLQGYNEQFF
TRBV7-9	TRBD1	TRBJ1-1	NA	TGTGCCAGCAGCCACCGGACAGGTGGTGTGGCCACTGAAGCTTTCTTT	CASSHRTGGVATEAFF
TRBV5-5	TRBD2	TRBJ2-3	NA	TGTGCCAGCAGCTTGGGGCTAGCGGAGGGGTATACGCAGTATTTT	CASSLGLAEGYTQYF
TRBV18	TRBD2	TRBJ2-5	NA	TGTGCCAGCTCACGGACTAGTCCCCCCCTTGACCAGTACTTC	CASSRTSPPLDQYF
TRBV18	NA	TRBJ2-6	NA	TGTGCCAGCTCACCGGGGGTCGGGGCCAACGTCCTGACTTTC	CASSPGVGANVLTF
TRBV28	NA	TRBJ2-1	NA	TGTGCCAGCCGGACTACCTACAATGAGCAGTTCTTC	CASRTTYNEQFF
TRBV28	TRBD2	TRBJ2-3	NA	TGTGCCAGCAGGGGACTAAGCGGTACTACACGTTTCACAGATACGCAGTATTTT	CASRGLSGTTRFTDTQYF
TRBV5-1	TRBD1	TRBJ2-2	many	TGCGCCAGCAGCTTGGCGGGACAGGGTGTTAACACCGGGGAGCTGTTTTTT	CASSLAGQGVNTGELFF
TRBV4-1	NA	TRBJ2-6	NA	TGCGCCAGCAGCCAAGCCAGCTCTGGGGCCAACGTCCTGACTTTC	CASSQASSGANVLTF
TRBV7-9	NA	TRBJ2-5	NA	TGTGCCAGCAGCTTAGCTGGGACTGTATCCGGGGCCCAGTACTTC	CASSLAGTVSGAQYF
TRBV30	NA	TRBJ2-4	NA	TGTGCCTGGAATCTCGGTGTAGCCAAAAACATTCAGTACTTC	CAWNLGVAKNIQYF
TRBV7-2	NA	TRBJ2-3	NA	TGTGCCAGCAGCTTAGCCCGGGAGAGGGATACGCAGTATTTT	CASSLARERDTQYF
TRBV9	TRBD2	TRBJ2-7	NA	TGTGCCAGCAGCGTAGGGACGGGAGGATTATACGAGCAGTACTTC	CASSVGTGGLYEQYF
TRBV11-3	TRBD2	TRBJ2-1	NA	TGTGCCAGCAGCCTATCCAGGGCGGGAGATGGGTTCTTC	CASSLSRAGDGFF
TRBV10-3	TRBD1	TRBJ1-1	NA	TGTGCCATCAGTGCAGGGGGGTTTGGCACTGAAGCTTTCTTT	CAISAGGFGTEAFF
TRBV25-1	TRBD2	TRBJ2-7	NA	TGTGCCAGCAGTGAATACGAAGCTAGCGGGCGGTACGAGCAGTACTTC	CASSEYEASGRYEQYF
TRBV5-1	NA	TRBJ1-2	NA	TGCGCCAGCAGCTTGGCGGTTAGGGCAGGGGAAGGCTACACCTTC	CASSLAVRAGEGYTF
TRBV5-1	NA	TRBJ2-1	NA	TGCGCCAGCAGCTTGGTCGATGAGCAGTTCTTC	CASSLVDEQFF
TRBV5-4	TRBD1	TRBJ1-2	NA	TGTGCCAGCAGCTTGGAAACAGGGGCCGGCTACACCTTC	CASSLETGAGYTF
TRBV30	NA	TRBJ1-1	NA	TGTGCCTCGGGGGGGTACCCGAACACTGAAGCTTTCTTT	CASGGYPNTEAFF
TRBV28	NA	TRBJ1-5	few	TGTGCCAGCAGTTTAAAGGGGTCGTACAATCAGCCCCAGCATTTT	CASSLKGSYNQPQHF
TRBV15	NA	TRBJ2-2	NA	TGTGCCACCAGCAGACACCAATGGGGGGAGGACACCGGGGAGCTGTTTTTT	CATSRHQWGEDTGELFF
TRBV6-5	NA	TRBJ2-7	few	TGTGCCAGCAGCTCATCTCCGACCCTTAACTACGAGCAGTACTTC	CASSSSPTLNYEQYF